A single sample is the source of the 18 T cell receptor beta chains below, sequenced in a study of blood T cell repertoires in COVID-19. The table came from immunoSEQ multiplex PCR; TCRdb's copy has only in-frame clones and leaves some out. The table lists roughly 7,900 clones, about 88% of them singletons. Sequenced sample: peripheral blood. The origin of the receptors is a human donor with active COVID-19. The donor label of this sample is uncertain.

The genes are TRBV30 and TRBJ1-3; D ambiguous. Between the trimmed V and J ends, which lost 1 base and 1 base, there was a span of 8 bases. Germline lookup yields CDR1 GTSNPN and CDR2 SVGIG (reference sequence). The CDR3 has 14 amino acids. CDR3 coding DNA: TGTGCCTGGAGTGCGGGTGCTTCTGGAAACACCATATATTTT. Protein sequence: CAWSAGASGNTIYF.

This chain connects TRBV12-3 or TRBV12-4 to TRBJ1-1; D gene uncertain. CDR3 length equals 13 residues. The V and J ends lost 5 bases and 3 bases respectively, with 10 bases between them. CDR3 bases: TGTGCCAGCAGTCTCTCGGGTGACACTGAAGCTTTCTTT. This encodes CASSLSGDTEAFF.

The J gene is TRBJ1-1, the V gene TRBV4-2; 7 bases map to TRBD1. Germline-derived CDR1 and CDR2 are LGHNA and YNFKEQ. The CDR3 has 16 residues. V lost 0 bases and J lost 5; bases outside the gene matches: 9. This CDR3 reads CASSQEGETGRTEAFF. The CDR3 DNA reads TGTGCCAGCAGCCAAGAGGGGGAGACAGGGAGGACTGAAGCTTTCTTT.

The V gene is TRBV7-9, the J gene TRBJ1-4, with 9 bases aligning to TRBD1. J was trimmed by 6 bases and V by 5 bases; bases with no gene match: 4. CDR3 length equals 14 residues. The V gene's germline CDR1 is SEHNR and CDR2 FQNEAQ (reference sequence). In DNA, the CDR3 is TGTGCCAGCAGCCCCGGGACAGGGCATGAAAAACTGTTTTTT. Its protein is CASSPGTGHEKLFF.

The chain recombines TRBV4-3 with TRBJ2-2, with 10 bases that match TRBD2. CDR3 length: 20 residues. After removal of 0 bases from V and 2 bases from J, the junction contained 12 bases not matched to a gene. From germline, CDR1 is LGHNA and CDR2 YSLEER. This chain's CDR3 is CASSQDSASGSGRNTGELFF. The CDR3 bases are TGCGCCAGCAGCCAAGATTCGGCTAGCGGGAGTGGGAGAAACACCGGGGAGCTGTTTTTT.

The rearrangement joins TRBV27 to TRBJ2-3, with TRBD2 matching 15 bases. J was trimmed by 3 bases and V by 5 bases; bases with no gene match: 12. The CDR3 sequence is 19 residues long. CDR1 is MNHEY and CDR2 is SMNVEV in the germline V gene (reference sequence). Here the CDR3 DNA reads TGTGCCAGCAGTCTCCGGACTAGCGGGAGGGGAGGGTGGACAGATACGCAGTATTTT. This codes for CASSLRTSGRGGWTDTQYF.

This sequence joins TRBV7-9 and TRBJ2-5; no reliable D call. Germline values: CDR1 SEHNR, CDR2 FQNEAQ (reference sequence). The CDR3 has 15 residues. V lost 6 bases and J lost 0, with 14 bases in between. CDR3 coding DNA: TGTGCCAGCAGTCCCGCCGACAAGTACCAAGAGACCCAGTACTTC. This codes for CASSPADKYQETQYF.

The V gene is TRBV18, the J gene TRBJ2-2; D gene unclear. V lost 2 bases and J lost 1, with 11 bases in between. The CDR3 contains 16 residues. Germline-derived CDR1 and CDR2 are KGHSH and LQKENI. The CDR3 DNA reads TGTGCCAGCTCACCATTAGTCCTTAGGAACACCGGGGAGCTGTTTTTT. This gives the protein CASSPLVLRNTGELFF.

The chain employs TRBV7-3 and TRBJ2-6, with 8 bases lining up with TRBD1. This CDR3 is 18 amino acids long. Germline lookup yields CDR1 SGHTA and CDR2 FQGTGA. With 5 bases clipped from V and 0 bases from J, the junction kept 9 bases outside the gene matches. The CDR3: CASSPRDRSFSGANVLTF. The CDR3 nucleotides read TGTGCCAGCAGCCCCCGGGACAGGTCTTTCTCTGGGGCCAACGTCCTGACTTTC. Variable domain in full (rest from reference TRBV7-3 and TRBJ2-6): GAGVSQTPSNKVTEKGKYVELRCDPISGHTALYWYRQSLGQGPEFLIYFQGTGAADDSGLPNDRFFAVRPEGSVSTLKIQRTERGDSAVYLCASSPRDRSFSGANVLTFGAGSRLTVL.

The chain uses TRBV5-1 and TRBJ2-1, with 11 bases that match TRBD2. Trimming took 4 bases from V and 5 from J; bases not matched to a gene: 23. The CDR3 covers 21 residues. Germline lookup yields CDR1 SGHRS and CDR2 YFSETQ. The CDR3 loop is CASSLGRLAGTYAAFDNEQFF. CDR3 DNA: TGCGCCAGCAGCCTGGGAAGACTAGCGGGAACCTACGCCGCCTTCGACAATGAGCAGTTCTTC.

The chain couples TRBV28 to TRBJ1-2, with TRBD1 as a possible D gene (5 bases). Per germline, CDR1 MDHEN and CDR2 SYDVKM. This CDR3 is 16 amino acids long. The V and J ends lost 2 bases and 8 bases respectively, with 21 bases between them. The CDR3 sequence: CASSLTVGLGSRGYTF. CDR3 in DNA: TGTGCCAGCAGTTTAACAGTGGGACTAGGTTCGCGGGGCTACACCTTC.

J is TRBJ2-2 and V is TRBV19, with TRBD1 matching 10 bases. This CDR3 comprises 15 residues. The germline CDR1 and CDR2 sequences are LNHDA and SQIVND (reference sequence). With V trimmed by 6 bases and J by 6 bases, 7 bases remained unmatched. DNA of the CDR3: TGTGCCAGTAGCTTACCGGGACAGGGGTCCGGGGAGCTGTTTTTT. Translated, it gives CASSLPGQGSGELFF. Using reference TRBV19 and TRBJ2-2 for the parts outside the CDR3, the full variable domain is DGGITQSPKYLFRKEGQNVTLSCEQNLNHDAMYWYRQDPGQGLRLIYYSQIVNDFQKGDIAEGYSVSREKKESFPLTVTSAQKNPTAFYLCASSLPGQGSGELFFGEGSRLTVL.

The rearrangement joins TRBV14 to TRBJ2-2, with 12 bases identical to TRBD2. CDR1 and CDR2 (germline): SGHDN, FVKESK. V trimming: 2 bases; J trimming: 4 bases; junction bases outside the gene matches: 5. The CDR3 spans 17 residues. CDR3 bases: TGTGCCAGCAGCCAAAACCTAGCGGGAGGGCCCACCGGGGAGCTGTTTTTT. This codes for CASSQNLAGGPTGELFF.

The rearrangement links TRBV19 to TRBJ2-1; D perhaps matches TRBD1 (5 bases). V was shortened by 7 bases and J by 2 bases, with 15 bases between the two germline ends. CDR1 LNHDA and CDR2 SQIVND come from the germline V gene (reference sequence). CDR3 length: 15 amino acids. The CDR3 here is CASTMGRVAYNEQFF. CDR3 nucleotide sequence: TGTGCCAGTACCATGGGCAGGGTCGCCTACAATGAGCAGTTCTTC.

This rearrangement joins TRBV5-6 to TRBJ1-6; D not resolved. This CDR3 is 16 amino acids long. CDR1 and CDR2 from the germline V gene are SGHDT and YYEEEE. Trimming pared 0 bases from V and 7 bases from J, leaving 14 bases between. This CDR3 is CASSLDGGTGNSPLHF. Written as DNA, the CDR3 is TGTGCCAGCAGCTTGGATGGAGGTACGGGGAATTCACCCCTCCACTTT. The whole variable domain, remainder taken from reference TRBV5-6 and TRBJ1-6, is DAGVTQSPTHLIKTRGQQVTLRCSPKSGHDTVSWYQQALGQGPQFIFQYYEEEERQRGNFPDRFSGHQFPNYSSELNVNALLLGDSALYLCASSLDGGTGNSPLHFGNGTRLTVT.

The CDR3, as DNA: TGTGCCAGCAGTTTTCTCTGGCGGGGAGGGGCCAACGTCCTGACTTTC. Amino acid sequence: CASSFLWRGGANVLTF. The chain employs TRBV27 and TRBJ2-6; TRBD2 might be the D (6 bases). The CDR3 is 16 amino acids. V gave up 3 bases and J gave up 4 bases, with 13 bases separating them. In germline, CDR1 is MNHEY, CDR2 SMNVEV (reference sequence).

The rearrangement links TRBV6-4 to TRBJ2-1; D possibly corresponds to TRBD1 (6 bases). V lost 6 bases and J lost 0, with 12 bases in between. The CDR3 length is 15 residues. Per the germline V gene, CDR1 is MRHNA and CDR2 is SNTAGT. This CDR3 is CASSPDSSSYNEQFF. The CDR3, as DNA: TGTGCCAGCAGCCCGGACAGCAGCTCCTACAATGAGCAGTTCTTC.

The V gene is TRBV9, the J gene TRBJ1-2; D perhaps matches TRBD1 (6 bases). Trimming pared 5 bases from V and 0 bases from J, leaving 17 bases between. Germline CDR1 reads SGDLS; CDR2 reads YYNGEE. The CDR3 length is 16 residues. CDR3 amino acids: CASRPGHATSNYGYTF. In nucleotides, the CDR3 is TGTGCCAGCAGGCCGGGACATGCGACTTCTAACTATGGCTACACCTTC.